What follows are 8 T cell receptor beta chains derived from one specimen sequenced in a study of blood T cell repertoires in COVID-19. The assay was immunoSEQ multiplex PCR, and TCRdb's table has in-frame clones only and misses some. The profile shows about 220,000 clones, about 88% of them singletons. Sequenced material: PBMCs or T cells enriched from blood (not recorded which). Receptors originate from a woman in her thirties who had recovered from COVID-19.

The CDR3 here is CASSYGQAGELFF. The CDR3 nucleotides read TGTGCCAGCAGTTACGGACAGGCCGGGGAGCTGTTTTTT. The genes are TRBV7-9 and TRBJ2-2, with 7 nucleotides matching TRBD1. Germline V gene data show CDR1 as SEHNR and CDR2 as FQNEAQ (reference sequence). Trimming took 6 bases from V and 6 from J; bases not matched to a gene: 4. The CDR3 covers 13 residues.

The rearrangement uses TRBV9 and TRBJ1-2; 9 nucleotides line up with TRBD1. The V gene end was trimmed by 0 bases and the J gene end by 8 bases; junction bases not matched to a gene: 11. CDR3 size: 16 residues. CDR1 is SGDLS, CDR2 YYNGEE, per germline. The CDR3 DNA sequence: TGTGCCAGCAGCGTAGGGGACCGGGACAGGGTCCCCGGCTACACCTTC. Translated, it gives CASSVGDRDRVPGYTF.

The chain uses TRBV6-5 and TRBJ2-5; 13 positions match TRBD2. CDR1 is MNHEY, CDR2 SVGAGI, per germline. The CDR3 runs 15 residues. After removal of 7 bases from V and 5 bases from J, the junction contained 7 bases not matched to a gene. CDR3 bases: TGTGCCAGCATGGCACTAGCGGGGGGGGGTGAGACCCAGTACTTC. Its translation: CASMALAGGGETQYF.

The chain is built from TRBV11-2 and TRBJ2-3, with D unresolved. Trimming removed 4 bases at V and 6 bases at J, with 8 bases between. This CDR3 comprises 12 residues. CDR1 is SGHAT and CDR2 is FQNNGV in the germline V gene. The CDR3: CASSSDGDTQYF. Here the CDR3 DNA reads TGTGCCAGCAGCTCAGACGGGGATACGCAGTATTTT.

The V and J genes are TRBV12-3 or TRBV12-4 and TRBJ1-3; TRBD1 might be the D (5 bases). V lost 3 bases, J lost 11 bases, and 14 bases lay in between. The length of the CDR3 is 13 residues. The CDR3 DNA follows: TGTGCCAGCAGTTTGGTGCCAGGGCATGCCATATATTTT. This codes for CASSLVPGHAIYF.

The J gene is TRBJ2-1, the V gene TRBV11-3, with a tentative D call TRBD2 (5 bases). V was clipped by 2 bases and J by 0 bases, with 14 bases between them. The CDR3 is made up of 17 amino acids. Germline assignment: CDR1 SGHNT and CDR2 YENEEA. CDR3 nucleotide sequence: TGTGCCAGCAGCTTATTTATTCGGGGTAGCTCCTACAATGAGCAGTTCTTC. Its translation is CASSLFIRGSSYNEQFF. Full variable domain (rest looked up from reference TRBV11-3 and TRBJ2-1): EAGVVQSPRYKIIEKKQPVAFWCNPISGHNTLYWYLQNLGQGPELLIRYENEEAVDDSQLPKDRFSAERLKGVDSTLKIQPAELGDSAVYLCASSLFIRGSSYNEQFFGPGTRLTVL.

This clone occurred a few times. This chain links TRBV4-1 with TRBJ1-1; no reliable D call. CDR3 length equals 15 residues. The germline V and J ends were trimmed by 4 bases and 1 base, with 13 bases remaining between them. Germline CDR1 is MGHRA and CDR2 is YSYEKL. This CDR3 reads CASSPVGRQNTEAFF. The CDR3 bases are TGCGCCAGCAGCCCCGTGGGGAGGCAGAACACTGAAGCTTTCTTT.

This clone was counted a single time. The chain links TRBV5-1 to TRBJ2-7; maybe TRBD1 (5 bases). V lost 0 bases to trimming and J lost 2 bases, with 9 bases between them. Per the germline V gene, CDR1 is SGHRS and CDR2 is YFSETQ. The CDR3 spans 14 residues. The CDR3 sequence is CASSLVAGPYEQYF. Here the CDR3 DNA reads TGCGCCAGCAGCTTGGTGGCAGGGCCCTACGAGCAGTACTTC.